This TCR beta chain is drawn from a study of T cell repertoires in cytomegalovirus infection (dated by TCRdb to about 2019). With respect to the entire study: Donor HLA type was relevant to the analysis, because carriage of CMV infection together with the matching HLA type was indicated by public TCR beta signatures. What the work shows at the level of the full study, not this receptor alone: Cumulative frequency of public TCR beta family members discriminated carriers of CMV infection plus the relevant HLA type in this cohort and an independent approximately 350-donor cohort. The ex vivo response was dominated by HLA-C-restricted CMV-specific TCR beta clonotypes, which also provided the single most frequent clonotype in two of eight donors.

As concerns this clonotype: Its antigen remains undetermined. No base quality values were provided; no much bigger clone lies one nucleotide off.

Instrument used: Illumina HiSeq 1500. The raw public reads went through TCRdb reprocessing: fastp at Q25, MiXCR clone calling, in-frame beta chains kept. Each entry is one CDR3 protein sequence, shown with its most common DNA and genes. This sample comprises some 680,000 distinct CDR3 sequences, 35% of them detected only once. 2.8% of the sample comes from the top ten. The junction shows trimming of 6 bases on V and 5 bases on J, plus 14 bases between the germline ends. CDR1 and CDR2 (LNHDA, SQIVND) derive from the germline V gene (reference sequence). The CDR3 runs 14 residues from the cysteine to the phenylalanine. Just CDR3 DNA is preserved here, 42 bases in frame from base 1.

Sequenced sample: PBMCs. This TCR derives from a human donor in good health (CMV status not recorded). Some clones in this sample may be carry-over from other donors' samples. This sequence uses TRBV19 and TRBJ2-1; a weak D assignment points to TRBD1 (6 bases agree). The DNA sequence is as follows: TGTGCCAGTAGGGACAGTTTTAGCCACAATGAGCAGTTCTTC. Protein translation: CASRDSFSHNEQFF.